This is a list of T cell receptor beta chains from one sample in a study of immune evolution from preneoplasia to lung adenocarcinoma. Only in-frame clones appear in the TCRdb table, and some are missing; sequencing was by immunoSEQ multiplex PCR. Of approximately 7,300 clones listed, 55% to 80% were seen once; the top ten hold 11%. The sequencing sample was made of FFPE lung adenocarcinoma in situ tissue. All receptors derive from an older donor with lung adenocarcinoma. Some clones in this sample may be carry-over from other donors' samples. Both conserved end residues are part of each CDR3. A D gene is named only where the DNA matches it firmly. Not all rows give a size; the values are once, few, many and, for expanded clones, a class.

v_call: TRBV7-2
d_call: .
clone_size: .
j_call: TRBJ1-5
cdr3_nt: TGTGCCAGCAGCTTAGAGCCGGGAGGACAGCCCCAGCATTTT
cdr3_aa: CASSLEPGGQPQHF

v_call: TRBV7-8
d_call: .
clone_size: once
j_call: TRBJ1-2
cdr3_nt: TGTGCCAGCAGCTTAGACCCCGGGTATGGCTACACTTTC
cdr3_aa: CASSLDPGYGYTF

v_call: TRBV9
d_call: .
clone_size: .
j_call: TRBJ2-5
cdr3_nt: TGTGCCAGCAGCGTAGCGCTCGGGGGTGCTCAAGAGACCCAGTACTTC
cdr3_aa: CASSVALGGAQETQYF

v_call: TRBV5-5
d_call: TRBD2
clone_size: .
j_call: TRBJ2-7
cdr3_nt: TGTGCCAGCAGACTCGGGACTAGCGGGAACTACGAGCAGTACTTC
cdr3_aa: CASRLGTSGNYEQYF

v_call: TRBV29-1
d_call: .
clone_size: few
j_call: TRBJ1-2
cdr3_nt: TGCAGCGTTGAAGGCAGCTTCTATGGCTACACCTTC
cdr3_aa: CSVEGSFYGYTF

v_call: TRBV29-1
d_call: .
clone_size: once
j_call: TRBJ2-6
cdr3_nt: TGCAGCGTCCTGGGTGGGGCCAACGTCCTGACTTTC
cdr3_aa: CSVLGGANVLTF

v_call: TRBV27
d_call: TRBD1
clone_size: .
j_call: TRBJ2-7
cdr3_nt: TGTGCCAGCAGTTTATCGAAGGGGGCCTTCTTCTACGAGCAGTACTTC
cdr3_aa: CASSLSKGAFFYEQYF

v_call: TRBV19
d_call: TRBD1
clone_size: .
j_call: TRBJ1-1
cdr3_nt: TGTGCCAGTAGCCCGAAGCAACGGACAGGACTGAACACTGAAGCTTTCTTT
cdr3_aa: CASSPKQRTGLNTEAFF

v_call: TRBV19
d_call: TRBD1
clone_size: .
j_call: TRBJ1-1
cdr3_nt: TGTGCCAGTAGTTTGGCCGGGACAGGGAAAGAGACTGAAGCTTTCTTT
cdr3_aa: CASSLAGTGKETEAFF

v_call: TRBV28
d_call: .
clone_size: .
j_call: TRBJ1-1
cdr3_nt: TGTGCCAGCAGTTTGGGGACTGAAGCTTTCTTT
cdr3_aa: CASSLGTEAFF

v_call: TRBV14
d_call: .
clone_size: .
j_call: TRBJ2-7
cdr3_nt: TGTGCCAGCAGCCATGGACAGACCTACGAGCAGTACTTC
cdr3_aa: CASSHGQTYEQYF

v_call: TRBV20-1
d_call: .
clone_size: few
j_call: TRBJ2-3
cdr3_nt: TGCAGTGCTAGAGCTACCCCGACGCAGTATTTT
cdr3_aa: CSARATPTQYF

v_call: TRBV5-1
d_call: .
clone_size: .
j_call: TRBJ1-1
cdr3_nt: TGCGCCAGCAGCTTTCTGGGGGCTGACACTGAAGCTTTCTTT
cdr3_aa: CASSFLGADTEAFF

v_call: TRBV5-1
d_call: .
clone_size: once
j_call: TRBJ1-1
cdr3_nt: TGCGCCAGCAGCTTTCCAGGGCTGGGAGCAGCTTTCTTT
cdr3_aa: CASSFPGLGAAFF

v_call: TRBV5-1
d_call: .
clone_size: .
j_call: TRBJ1-2
cdr3_nt: TGCGCCAGCAGCTTAATCACAGGTGGGAGCTATGGCTACACCTTC
cdr3_aa: CASSLITGGSYGYTF

v_call: TRBV7-3
d_call: TRBD1
clone_size: .
j_call: TRBJ2-5
cdr3_nt: TGTGCCAGCAGCTTACAGCCCGGACAGGGAGAGACCCAGTACTTC
cdr3_aa: CASSLQPGQGETQYF

v_call: TRBV30
d_call: TRBD1
clone_size: few
j_call: TRBJ2-5
cdr3_nt: TGTGCCTGGAGTAAGGGACAGGGGGTTGGCCAGTACTTC
cdr3_aa: CAWSKGQGVGQYF

v_call: TRBV21-1
d_call: .
clone_size: .
j_call: TRBJ2-7
cdr3_nt: TGTGCCAGCAGCAAAGCGGGCAGGGTGGACGAGCAGTACTTC
cdr3_aa: CASSKAGRVDEQYF

v_call: TRBV11-1
d_call: .
clone_size: .
j_call: TRBJ1-6
cdr3_nt: TGTGCCAGCAGCTTAGCCCCGACGTATTCACCCCTCCACTTT
cdr3_aa: CASSLAPTYSPLHF

v_call: TRBV28
d_call: TRBD1
clone_size: .
j_call: TRBJ1-6
cdr3_nt: TGTGCCAGCAGGTTGGGACAGAGGAATTCACCCCTCCACTTT
cdr3_aa: CASRLGQRNSPLHF

v_call: TRBV5-1
d_call: .
clone_size: .
j_call: TRBJ1-1
cdr3_nt: TGCGCCAGCAGCGCGACAGCCGGCAGTGACACTGAAGCTTTCTTT
cdr3_aa: CASSATAGSDTEAFF

v_call: TRBV18
d_call: .
clone_size: .
j_call: TRBJ1-1
cdr3_nt: TGTGCCAGCTCACCCCAGACGGGTGAAGCTTTCTTT
cdr3_aa: CASSPQTGEAFF

v_call: TRBV4-1
d_call: .
clone_size: once
j_call: TRBJ1-5
cdr3_nt: TGCGCCAGCAGCCTGGTAGACTTGGATGGGGATCAGCCCCAGCATTTT
cdr3_aa: CASSLVDLDGDQPQHF

v_call: TRBV5-4
d_call: TRBD1
clone_size: few
j_call: TRBJ2-5
cdr3_nt: TGTGCCAGCAGCCCCCCGCCGACGACAGGGCGGGAAGAGACCCAGTACTTC
cdr3_aa: CASSPPPTTGREETQYF

v_call: TRBV7-2
d_call: TRBD2
clone_size: once
j_call: TRBJ2-2
cdr3_nt: TGTGCCAGCAGCTCAAGACTAGCGGGAGGTCGGACCGGGGAGCTGTTTTTT
cdr3_aa: CASSSRLAGGRTGELFF

v_call: TRBV29-1
d_call: TRBD1
clone_size: .
j_call: TRBJ2-7
cdr3_nt: TGCAGCGTGGGGACAGCCGAGCAGTACTTC
cdr3_aa: CSVGTAEQYF

v_call: TRBV29-1
d_call: TRBD2
clone_size: .
j_call: TRBJ2-2
cdr3_nt: TGCAGCGTTGAAGATCGGACTAGCGGGGGAACGAACACCGGGGAGCTGTTTTTT
cdr3_aa: CSVEDRTSGGTNTGELFF

v_call: TRBV4-1
d_call: TRBD1
clone_size: .
j_call: TRBJ1-2
cdr3_nt: TGCGCCAGCAGCCAAGTTGGGACAGGAGAACTCTATGGCTACACCTTC
cdr3_aa: CASSQVGTGELYGYTF

v_call: TRBV29-1
d_call: TRBD1
clone_size: .
j_call: TRBJ1-1
cdr3_nt: TGCAGCGGGGACAGGGGGAACACTGAAGCTTTCTTT
cdr3_aa: CSGDRGNTEAFF

v_call: TRBV4-1
d_call: TRBD2
clone_size: .
j_call: TRBJ2-7
cdr3_nt: TGCGCCAGCAGTCAGGGACTAGCGAAACCTAACTACGAGCAGTACTTC
cdr3_aa: CASSQGLAKPNYEQYF

v_call: TRBV30
d_call: TRBD2
clone_size: once
j_call: TRBJ2-5
cdr3_nt: TGTGCCTACCCTCCTGGCGGGGGGAGGGGGACCCAGTACTTC
cdr3_aa: CAYPPGGGRGTQYF

v_call: TRBV2
d_call: .
clone_size: large
j_call: TRBJ1-2
cdr3_nt: TGTGCCAGCAGTGCGGCAGCCTACTATGGCTACACCTTC
cdr3_aa: CASSAAAYYGYTF

v_call: TRBV28
d_call: TRBD2
clone_size: .
j_call: TRBJ2-3
cdr3_nt: TGTGCCAGCAGTTTACAAGCGGGGGGGGCAGATACGCAGTATTTT
cdr3_aa: CASSLQAGGADTQYF

v_call: TRBV28
d_call: .
clone_size: .
j_call: TRBJ1-1
cdr3_nt: TGTGCCAGCACTCCGGGACGGATGATCACTGAAGCTTTCTTT
cdr3_aa: CASTPGRMITEAFF

v_call: TRBV4-1
d_call: .
clone_size: .
j_call: TRBJ1-2
cdr3_nt: TGCGCCAGCAGCCAGCTCCCCCCTCTGGTGAAGACCCACTATGGCTACACCTTC
cdr3_aa: CASSQLPPLVKTHYGYTF

v_call: TRBV11-2
d_call: .
clone_size: .
j_call: TRBJ1-1
cdr3_nt: TGTGCCAGCAGCTTAGGGCAGACCAACACTGAAGCTTTCTTT
cdr3_aa: CASSLGQTNTEAFF

v_call: TRBV15
d_call: .
clone_size: .
j_call: TRBJ1-1
cdr3_nt: TGTGCCACCAGCAGACCCGGGTCACGAGAAGCTTTCTTT
cdr3_aa: CATSRPGSREAFF

v_call: TRBV10-2
d_call: .
clone_size: .
j_call: TRBJ1-5
cdr3_nt: TGCGCCAGCAGTGAACAGGGCTACCAGCCCCAGCATTTT
cdr3_aa: CASSEQGYQPQHF

v_call: TRBV5-1
d_call: .
clone_size: .
j_call: TRBJ1-1
cdr3_nt: TGCGCCAGCAGCTTCGGGGTAGGGAACACTGAAGCTTTCTTT
cdr3_aa: CASSFGVGNTEAFF

v_call: TRBV7-9
d_call: .
clone_size: few
j_call: TRBJ1-2
cdr3_nt: TGTGCCAGCAGACACTCCGGGGGAAGGCTTAGAGCAGGCTACACCTTC
cdr3_aa: CASRHSGGRLRAGYTF

v_call: TRBV7-9
d_call: .
clone_size: .
j_call: TRBJ1-2
cdr3_nt: TGTGCCAGCAGCAGAGAGGACGGCGTTTACTATGGCTACGACACCTTC
cdr3_aa: CASSREDGVYYGYDTF

v_call: TRBV29-1
d_call: .
clone_size: .
j_call: TRBJ2-7
cdr3_nt: TGCAGCTTCACCGGGACTTACGAGCAGTACTTC
cdr3_aa: CSFTGTYEQYF

v_call: TRBV5-8
d_call: TRBD1
clone_size: few
j_call: TRBJ1-2
cdr3_nt: TGTGCCAGCAGCTTGGGACAGGGGTGGTATGGCTACACCTTC
cdr3_aa: CASSLGQGWYGYTF